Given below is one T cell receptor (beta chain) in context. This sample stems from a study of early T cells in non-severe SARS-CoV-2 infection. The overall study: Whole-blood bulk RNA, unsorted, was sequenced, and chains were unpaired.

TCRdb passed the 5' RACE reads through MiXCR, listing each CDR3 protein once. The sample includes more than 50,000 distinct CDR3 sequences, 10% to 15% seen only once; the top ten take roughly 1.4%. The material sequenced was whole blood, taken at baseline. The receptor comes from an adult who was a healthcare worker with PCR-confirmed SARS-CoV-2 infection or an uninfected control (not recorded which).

The CDR3 here is CASSPGTGNTGELFF. The CDR3 DNA is TGTGCCAGCAGCCCTGGGACAGGGAACACCGGGGAGCTGTTTTTT. The chain is built from TRBV7-9 and TRBJ2-2; 8 bases align to TRBD1. This CDR3 comprises 15 residues. Looked up from germline, CDR1 is SEHNR and CDR2 is FQNEAQ (reference sequence). V dropped 5 bases and J dropped 1; count of bases not matched to a gene: 3.